These 12 T cell receptor beta chains came from one sample sequenced in a study of identifying expanded T cells in peripheral blood. Sequenced by immunoSEQ multiplex PCR; TCRdb stores in-frame clones only, minus some. The sample lists tens of thousands of clones, about four fifths occurring once. Sequenced input: blood. The origin of the receptors is a person between 18 and 70 years old in good health.

This chain joins TRBV6-5 and TRBJ1-1; the D gene is possibly TRBD1 (6 bases). V shed 6 bases and J shed 0 bases, with 14 bases lying between them. CDR3 size: 15 residues. The germline V gene has CDR1 MNHEY and CDR2 SVGAGI. The CDR3 nucleotides read TGTGCCAGCAGGACAGGAAAACGGATGAACACTGAAGCTTTCTTT. This encodes CASRTGKRMNTEAFF.

The genes are TRBV9 and TRBJ2-3; D call uncertain. The CDR3 covers 17 residues. Germline V gene lookup returns CDR1 SGDLS and CDR2 YYNGEE. V lost 0 bases and J 0 bases, leaving 14 bases between the germline ends. CDR3: CASSVGPWQTSTDTQYF. CDR3 in DNA: TGTGCCAGCAGCGTAGGCCCCTGGCAGACTAGCACAGATACGCAGTATTTT.

The J gene is TRBJ2-6, the V gene TRBV4-3; tentative D call: TRBD2 (6 bases). Per germline, CDR1 LGHNA and CDR2 YSLEER. CDR3 length: 17 residues. V lost 1 base and J 0 bases, leaving 10 bases between the germline ends. CDR3: CASSQGLAFSGANVLTF. Here the CDR3 DNA reads TGCGCCAGCAGCCAAGGGCTAGCGTTCTCTGGGGCCAACGTCCTGACTTTC.

This sequence joins TRBV28 and TRBJ2-7, with 11 bases aligning to TRBD2. There are 15 residues in the CDR3. The germline gives CDR1 MDHEN, CDR2 SYDVKM. Trimming at V came to 6 bases and at J to 6 bases, leaving 10 bases not matched to a gene. The CDR3 DNA is TGTGCCAGCAGCACCCTAGCGGGAGGTCCGGCCGAGCAGTACTTC. The encoded protein is CASSTLAGGPAEQYF.

The chain has TRBV29-1 and TRBJ2-3; 7 bases are a match to TRBD1. J lost 3 bases, V lost 7 bases, and 10 bases had no gene match. The length of the CDR3 is 14 residues. Germline lookup yields CDR1 SQVTM and CDR2 ANQGSEA. CDR3 sequence (DNA): TGCAGCGGAGAAGGGGGCGTCGGGACAGATACGCAGTATTTT. It specifies CSGEGGVGTDTQYF.

This clone is a singleton in its sample. The chain has TRBV7-2 and TRBJ2-1, with D perhaps TRBD2 (6 bases). The ends were cut back, 5 bases at V and 5 bases at J, with 16 bases in the middle. The CDR3 covers 15 residues. Germline assignment: CDR1 SGHTA and CDR2 FQGNSA. The CDR3 protein is CASSRDLGSHNEQFF. As DNA, the CDR3 is TGTGCCAGCAGCCGGGACTTAGGGTCCCACAATGAGCAGTTCTTC.

This clone was observed a single time. The chain joins TRBV7-2 to TRBJ2-4, with D unresolved. Germline-derived CDR1 and CDR2 are SGHTA and FQGNSA. V shed 0 bases and J shed 2 bases, with 5 bases lying between them. The CDR3 spans 14 residues. CDR3 region: CASSLAIPKNIQYF. The CDR3 DNA is TGTGCCAGCAGCTTAGCGATCCCCAAAAACATTCAGTACTTC. Variable domain in full (rest from reference TRBV7-2 and TRBJ2-4): GAGVSQSPSNKVTEKGKDVELRCDPISGHTALYWYRQSLGQGLEFLIYFQGNSAPDKSGLPSDRFSAERTGGSVSTLTIQRTQQEDSAVYLCASSLAIPKNIQYFGAGTRLSVL.

The J gene is TRBJ2-7, the V gene TRBV9; 11 positions agree with TRBD2. V was clipped by 0 bases and J by 6 bases; unmatched bases: 11. The CDR3 has 17 residues. Germline V lookup: CDR1 SGDLS, CDR2 YYNGEE. This CDR3 is CASSVGAVTSGTGEQYF. The DNA of the CDR3 is TGTGCCAGCAGCGTAGGGGCAGTGACTAGCGGGACCGGCGAGCAGTACTTC.

The chain employs TRBV6-1 and TRBJ2-1, with 12 positions matching TRBD2. V lost 0 bases to trimming and J lost 5 bases; unmatched junction nucleotides: 8. The germline gives CDR1 MNHNS, CDR2 SASEGT. This CDR3 comprises 18 residues. CDR3 in DNA: TGTGCCAGCAGTGAAGCGCTTCTGGGACTAGCGGGTCACAATGAGCAGTTCTTC. Translating gives CASSEALLGLAGHNEQFF.

This chain links TRBV2 with TRBJ2-3; D might be TRBD2 (7 bases). V gave up 8 bases and J gave up 1 base, with 22 bases separating them. CDR1 SNHLY and CDR2 FYNNEI come from the germline V gene. This CDR3 has 17 residues. Here the CDR3 reads CASREAGALRGTDTQYF. The CDR3 nucleotides read TGTGCCAGCCGGGAGGCAGGGGCTCTGCGAGGCACAGATACGCAGTATTTT.

This chain connects TRBV28 to TRBJ2-7; D unresolved. The CDR3 contains 17 residues. V gave up 6 bases and J gave up 0 bases, with 21 bases separating them. CDR1 MDHEN and CDR2 SYDVKM come from the germline V gene. CDR3 loop: CASSLLPAGVNSYEQYF. DNA for the CDR3: TGTGCCAGCAGCCTACTCCCGGCAGGAGTAAACTCCTACGAGCAGTACTTC.

The chain employs TRBV30 and TRBJ1-3; D unclear. Trimming left V 3 bases short and J 0 bases short, with 6 bases between. Germline CDR1 reads GTSNPN; CDR2 reads SVGIG (reference sequence). This CDR3 contains 13 residues. CDR3 protein: CAWRPPSGNTIYF. The CDR3 bases are TGTGCCTGGAGACCCCCCTCTGGAAACACCATATATTTT.